This T cell receptor beta chain was identified in a study of blood T cell repertoires in COVID-19. In the study overall: The samples span acute and convalescent COVID-19 from the United States, Italy and Spain. Sample material is recorded as cDNA or gDNA derived from T cells, B-cell-depleted T cells, or PBMCs.

Per the original data handling: Estimates of nucleated cell counts were drawn from the amplification of reference gene primers. The table came from immunoSEQ multiplex PCR; TCRdb's copy has only in-frame clones and leaves some out. V and J calls and clone size are as listed in that table; D and trimming were resolved from the DNA. The table includes about 280,000 clones, around nine tenths detected once. Cohort 3 donors counted as recovered after two negative PCRs, clearance, or resolved symptoms. The TCR sequence derives from a woman aged 60-70 years who had recovered from COVID-19. The sample comprised PBMCs or T cells enriched from blood (not recorded which).

The CDR3 DNA follows: TGTGCCAGCAGCCAACCGAAAACTAGCGGGAGTACCGGGGAGCTGTTTTTT. As protein: CASSQPKTSGSTGELFF. V usage is TRBV14 and J usage is TRBJ2-2; 11 nucleotides agree with TRBD2. Germline V lookup: CDR1 SGHDN, CDR2 FVKESK. J lost 5 bases, V lost 2 bases, and 7 bases had no gene match. The CDR3 covers 17 residues.